The next 32 T cell receptor beta chains were all read from a single sample in a study of shared clonotypes between healthy human individuals. Sequencing used immunoSEQ multiplex PCR; TCRdb keeps in-frame clones, though not all of them. The sample carries 2 million or so clones, roughly 96% recorded once. Specimen: naive CD4+ T cells sorted from blood. Subset indicated: CD45RA+ positively selected. Every receptor here comes from a man aged 18-30 years in good health.

The chain links TRBV6-1 to TRBJ1-6; possible D gene TRBD1, 5 bases. Trimming pared 0 bases from V and 10 bases from J, leaving 10 bases between. Looked up from germline, CDR1 is MNHNS and CDR2 is SASEGT. CDR3 length equals 14 residues. The CDR3 reads CASSEAGGGSPLHF. DNA of the CDR3: TGTGCCAGCAGTGAAGCTGGGGGAGGGTCACCCCTCCACTTT.

Of note for this clone: Other nucleotide sequences in the sample specify the same CDR3. The chain has TRBV5-1 and TRBJ2-7; D ambiguous. Trimming left V 3 bases short and J 2 bases short, with 9 bases between. This CDR3 is built from 13 residues. Germline loops: CDR1 SGHRS, CDR2 YFSETQ. CDR3 sequence reads: CASSSGPPYEQYF. Here the CDR3 DNA reads TGCGCCAGCAGCTCGGGTCCACCCTACGAGCAGTACTTC.

This chain uses TRBV7-9 with TRBJ2-5; TRBD2 is a possible D gene (5 bases). The CDR3 extends over 13 amino acids. The V gene's germline CDR1 is SEHNR and CDR2 FQNEAQ (reference sequence). Trimming took off 5 bases at V and 4 bases at J, with 11 bases between the two ends. The CDR3 nucleotides are TGTGCCAGCAGCGTTCTAGCTCTAGAGACCCAGTACTTC. Protein sequence: CASSVLALETQYF.

This clone is a singleton in its sample. The rearrangement joins TRBV30 to TRBJ1-1, with D possibly TRBD1 on 5 matching bases. The germline V and J ends were trimmed by 0 bases and 4 bases, with 12 bases remaining between them. Germline-derived CDR1 and CDR2 are GTSNPN and SVGIG (reference sequence). The CDR3 covers 14 residues. CDR3 sequence: CAWSVLGVVTEAFF. The CDR3 bases are TGTGCCTGGAGTGTATTAGGGGTCGTCACTGAAGCTTTCTTT.

This sequence joins TRBV27 and TRBJ1-2, with D possibly being TRBD1 (6 bases). Trimming took off 3 bases at V and 8 bases at J, with 13 bases between the two ends. The CDR3 totals 13 residues. CDR1 is MNHEY, CDR2 SMNVEV, per germline (reference sequence). The CDR3 loop reads CASSFSQGRGYTF. CDR3 in DNA: TGTGCCAGCAGTTTCTCACAGGGTAGGGGCTACACCTTC.

The V call is TRBV9, the J call TRBJ2-2; D call uncertain. Trimming stripped 5 bases from V and 1 base from J, with 6 bases between. The CDR3 contains 13 residues. CDR1 and CDR2 (germline): SGDLS, YYNGEE. DNA of the CDR3: TGTGCCAGCAGGCCGGGGAACACCGGGGAGCTGTTTTTT. It translates to CASRPGNTGELFF.

The chain combines TRBV28 with TRBJ1-6, with TRBD1 identical over 7 bases. The CDR3 extends over 15 amino acids. The trim removed 3 bases at V and 7 bases at J, leaving 6 bases unmatched. Germline lookup yields CDR1 MDHEN and CDR2 SYDVKM. The CDR3 reads CASSFADRKNSPLHF. Written as DNA, the CDR3 is TGTGCCAGCAGTTTCGCGGACAGGAAAAATTCACCCCTCCACTTT.

The rearrangement uses TRBV20-1 and TRBJ1-1, with TRBD1 as a possible D gene (5 bases). This CDR3 region has 10 residues. V was pared by 2 bases and J by 8 bases, with 6 bases between. From germline, CDR1 is DFQATT and CDR2 SNEGSKA (reference sequence). CDR3 region: CSARRGEAFF. The CDR3 nucleotides read TGCAGTGCTAGACGGGGGGAAGCTTTCTTT.

The CDR3 is CASSGQGAVEKLFF. In nucleotides, the CDR3 is TGTGCCAGCAGCGGACAGGGGGCAGTTGAAAAACTGTTTTTT. V usage is TRBV11-2 and J usage is TRBJ1-4; 11 bases match TRBD1. Germline assignment: CDR1 SGHAT and CDR2 FQNNGV. The CDR3 extends over 14 amino acids. Trimming cost V 5 bases and J 7 bases; bases outside gene matches: 3.

The chain's CDR3 is CASSRALSSGANVLTF. CDR3 nucleotides: TGTGCCAGCAGCAGAGCCTTAAGCTCTGGGGCCAACGTCCTGACTTTC. J is TRBJ2-6 and V is TRBV2; D call uncertain. Trimming took 6 bases from V and 0 from J, leaving 12 bases between them. The CDR3 length is 16 residues. Germline assignment: CDR1 SNHLY and CDR2 FYNNEI.

The chain carries TRBV5-1 and TRBJ1-5; D may be TRBD1 (6 bases). The CDR3 spans 16 residues. Between the trimmed V and J ends, which lost 4 bases and 3 bases, there was a span of 17 bases. Germline CDR1 and CDR2: SGHRS and YFSETQ. The CDR3 region has the DNA TGCGCCAGCAGCCCCACGCCGGGACATTCCAATCAGCCCCAGCATTTT. The encoded protein is CASSPTPGHSNQPQHF.

Concerning this clone itself: Other nucleotide sequences from this sample produce the same CDR3. The J gene is TRBJ2-1, the V gene TRBV4-1; 12 bases are shared with TRBD2. The CDR3 sequence is 15 residues long. Germline V gives CDR1 MGHRA, CDR2 YSYEKL. The junction had 2 bases not matched to a gene; V was cut back by 2 bases and J by 6 bases. The CDR3 spells CASSQLAGGPNEQFF. The CDR3 DNA reads as TGCGCCAGCAGCCAACTAGCGGGAGGGCCCAATGAGCAGTTCTTC.

The J gene is TRBJ2-7, the V gene TRBV30, with a possible D match to TRBD1 (5 bases). This CDR3 is 15 amino acids long. Looked up from germline, CDR1 is GTSNPN and CDR2 is SVGIG (reference sequence). V was cut by 3 bases and J by 1 base, with 16 bases left in between. The CDR3 spells CAWRGQGAFSYEQYF. As DNA, the CDR3 is TGTGCCTGGAGAGGCCAGGGTGCATTTTCCTACGAGCAGTACTTC.

The rearrangement links TRBV10-1 to TRBJ2-1; D is tentatively TRBD1 or TRBD2 (5 bases each). Trimming cost V 4 bases and J 7 bases, with 17 bases left between them. CDR3 length: 15 residues. CDR1 WNHNN and CDR2 SYGVQD come from the germline V gene (reference sequence). Here the CDR3 reads CASSVEARVGNEQFF. The CDR3 DNA reads as TGCGCCAGCAGTGTGGAGGCCAGGGTGGGAAATGAGCAGTTCTTC.

Here the CDR3 reads CASSSAEGGGGSNQPQHF. In nucleotides, the CDR3 is TGTGCCAGCAGCTCAGCGGAAGGGGGAGGGGGTAGCAATCAGCCCCAGCATTTT. J is TRBJ1-5 and V is TRBV25-1; D may be TRBD1 (6 bases). CDR1 and CDR2 (germline): MGHDK, SYGVNS. V lost 6 bases and J 0 bases, leaving 21 bases between the germline ends. The CDR3 is made up of 18 amino acids.

This clone was seen once. This chain joins TRBV7-9 and TRBJ2-1; 8 nucleotides line up with TRBD2. J gave up 5 bases and V 5 bases, and 5 bases lay outside the gene matches. Per the germline V gene, CDR1 is SEHNR and CDR2 is FQNEAQ (reference sequence). The CDR3 covers 14 residues. CDR3 amino acids: CASSKGLDDNEQFF. In nucleotides, the CDR3 is TGTGCCAGCAGCAAGGGACTAGATGACAATGAGCAGTTCTTC.

The chain recombines TRBV7-2 with TRBJ2-1; D not resolved. The CDR3 totals 11 residues. Trimming took 3 bases from V and 10 from J, leaving 7 bases between them. Germline V gene lookup returns CDR1 SGHTA and CDR2 FQGNSA. The CDR3 is CASSFIGEQFF. The CDR3 nucleotides are TGTGCCAGCAGCTTTATCGGAGAGCAGTTCTTC.

The chain couples TRBV6-6 to TRBJ2-3; 7 positions agree with TRBD1. The CDR3 length is 14 residues. J was trimmed by 4 bases and V by 6 bases; bases with no gene match: 7. CDR1 is MNHNY and CDR2 is SVGAGI in the germline V gene (reference sequence). CDR3 loop: CASRLTGSADTQYF. As DNA, the CDR3 is TGTGCCAGCAGACTGACAGGGAGCGCAGATACGCAGTATTTT.

This clone is a singleton in its sample. V gene TRBV7-9 combines with J gene TRBJ1-1; weak D call: TRBD1 (5 bases). The CDR3 is 15 residues long. Per germline, CDR1 SEHNR and CDR2 FQNEAQ (reference sequence). V lost 1 base, J lost 2 bases, and 11 bases lay in between. Here the CDR3 DNA reads TGTGCCAGCAGCTTAGAGGGGTCCCCCAACACTGAAGCTTTCTTT. Translating it yields CASSLEGSPNTEAFF. Using reference TRBV7-9 and TRBJ1-1 for the parts outside the CDR3, the full variable domain is DTGVSQNPRHKITKRGQNVTFRCDPISEHNRLYWYRQTLGQGPEFLTYFQNEAQLEKSRLLSDRFSAERPKGSFSTLEIQRTEQGDSAMYLCASSLEGSPNTEAFFGQGTRLTVV.

This chain links TRBV6-5 with TRBJ2-5; 8 nucleotides match TRBD2. Germline V CDR1 and CDR2: MNHEY, SVGAGI. V shed 2 bases, J shed 6 bases, and the junction held 8 bases outside the gene matches. The CDR3 length is 15 residues. CDR3 coding DNA: TGTGCCAGCAGTTACGGCTCTAGCGGGTCTAAGACCCAGTACTTC. As protein: CASSYGSSGSKTQYF.

This clone appeared once. The CDR3 reads CASRPRVAPYEQYF. The CDR3 nucleotides read TGTGCCAGCAGACCAAGGGTAGCCCCCTACGAGCAGTACTTC. This sequence joins TRBV27 and TRBJ2-7; no reliable D call. V was trimmed by 6 bases and J by 2 bases, leaving 14 bases between them. The length of the CDR3 is 14 residues. Germline CDR1 reads MNHEY; CDR2 reads SMNVEV (reference sequence).

This chain links TRBV10-1 with TRBJ2-7, with a tentative D call TRBD1 (6 bases). With 4 bases removed from V and 5 bases from J, the gap between germline ends came to 12 bases. Germline V lookup: CDR1 WNHNN, CDR2 SYGVQD (reference sequence). The CDR3 is 13 residues long. CDR3 coding DNA: TGCGCCAGCAGTGTCACAGGGTTCCACGAGCAGTACTTC. It is translated as CASSVTGFHEQYF.

The chain links TRBV10-1 to TRBJ2-1, with 9 positions matching TRBD1. Germline CDR1 is WNHNN and CDR2 is SYGVQD (reference sequence). The ends lost 0 bases at V and 6 bases at J; junction bases unmatched: 0. The CDR3 spans 14 residues. CDR3 in DNA: TGCGCCAGCAGTGAGTCGGGACAGGGCAATGAGCAGTTCTTC. Encoded protein: CASSESGQGNEQFF.

V usage is TRBV25-1 and J usage is TRBJ2-7; the D gene is possibly TRBD2 (6 bases). This CDR3 region has 14 residues. Trimming pared 7 bases from V and 0 bases from J, leaving 13 bases between. Looked up from germline, CDR1 is MGHDK and CDR2 is SYGVNS. This chain's CDR3 is CASTPGGISYEQYF. The CDR3 DNA is TGTGCCAGCACCCCAGGAGGGATCTCCTACGAGCAGTACTTC.

The chain carries TRBV7-9 and TRBJ2-7; D remains ambiguous. Germline V gene lookup returns CDR1 SEHNR and CDR2 FQNEAQ (reference sequence). V was shortened by 3 bases and J by 0 bases, with 9 bases between the two germline ends. This CDR3 is built from 14 residues. The CDR3 nucleotides are TGTGCCAGCAGCTTCGAGAGCCACTCCTACGAGCAGTACTTC. It translates to CASSFESHSYEQYF.

The J gene is TRBJ1-1, the V gene TRBV2; D is uncertain. Trimming took off 4 bases at V and 4 bases at J, with 10 bases between the two ends. This CDR3 comprises 13 residues. Germline values: CDR1 SNHLY, CDR2 FYNNEI. CDR3 loop: CASSARWATEAFF. In DNA form, the CDR3 reads TGTGCCAGCAGTGCTAGGTGGGCCACTGAAGCTTTCTTT.

The chain combines TRBV2 with TRBJ2-7; a weak D match, TRBD2 (5 bases). The ends were cut back, 2 bases at V and 5 bases at J, with 16 bases in the middle. Per germline, CDR1 SNHLY and CDR2 FYNNEI. This CDR3 contains 15 residues. The CDR3 DNA reads TGTGCCAGCAGTGAAAGAACAGAGGGCTGGAACGAGCAGTACTTC. It is translated as CASSERTEGWNEQYF.

The CDR3 nucleotides are TGTGCCAGCAGTGAAGAGGGGGGCGCCTACAATGAGCAGTTCTTC. Translated: CASSEEGGAYNEQFF. The J gene is TRBJ2-1, the V gene TRBV6-1, with D perhaps TRBD1 or TRBD2 (6 bases each). The V gene lost 1 base and the J gene lost 2 bases, with 9 bases spanning the gap. This CDR3 comprises 15 residues. Germline V gene sequence: CDR1 MNHNS, CDR2 SASEGT.

The CDR3 loop is CASSVTLETSKVEQFF. The CDR3 bases are TGTGCCAGCAGCGTAACTCTGGAGACTAGCAAAGTTGAGCAGTTCTTC. V gene TRBV9 combines with J gene TRBJ2-1, with TRBD2 matching over 7 bases. With 1 base clipped from V and 9 bases from J, the junction kept 13 bases outside the gene matches. Germline values: CDR1 SGDLS, CDR2 YYNGEE. The CDR3 runs 16 residues.

This clone appeared a single time. The rearrangement links TRBV21-1 to TRBJ2-2; the D call of TRBD2 is as the table states it, not checked on the DNA. TRBV21-1 is marked as a pseudogene. This CDR3 spans 19 amino acids. The CDR3 spells CASSQQRGLAGGRSGELFF. CDR3 coding DNA: TGTGCCAGCAGCCAGCAAAGAGGCCTAGCGGGAGGAAGGTCCGGGGAGCTGTTTTTT.

The chain is built from TRBV6-1 and TRBJ2-5, with D possibly matching TRBD1 (5 bases). The V gene's germline CDR1 is MNHNS and CDR2 SASEGT. Trimming removed 8 bases at V and 5 bases at J, with 18 bases between. This CDR3 comprises 14 residues. CDR3 region: CASAVHGQGETQYF. The CDR3 bases are TGTGCCAGCGCGGTCCACGGGCAGGGCGAGACCCAGTACTTC.

The chain employs TRBV18 and TRBJ2-6, with D uncertain. Trimming took 2 bases from V and 0 from J, leaving 8 bases between them. There are 16 residues in the CDR3. Germline V gives CDR1 KGHSH, CDR2 LQKENI. The CDR3 region is CASSPVLSSGANVLTF. CDR3 DNA: TGTGCCAGCTCACCAGTCCTAAGCTCTGGGGCCAACGTCCTGACTTTC.